The 20 T cell receptor beta chains reported below all come from one sample, sequenced in a study of control samples from healthy donors and cancer patients. Libraries were prepared by immunoSEQ multiplex PCR; TCRdb keeps only in-frame clonotypes and omits some of them. The data show around 180,000 clones, with 90% to 95% seen just once and over 1.3% held by the top ten. What was sequenced was blood. These receptor sequences come from a woman aged 18-29 years in good health.

This chain joins TRBV18 and TRBJ1-1; D is unclear. Trimming cost V 1 base and J 1 base, with 10 bases left between them. The V gene's germline CDR1 is KGHSH and CDR2 LQKENI. This CDR3 has 15 residues. CDR3 protein: CASSPLSPGNTEAFF. CDR3 coding DNA: TGTGCCAGCTCACCACTATCCCCAGGGAACACTGAAGCTTTCTTT.

The chain links TRBV3-1 (or the pseudogene TRBV3-2) to TRBJ2-7, with no clear D. This CDR3 spans 12 amino acids. Looked up from germline, CDR1 is LGHDT and CDR2 is YNNKEL (reference sequence). V was shortened by 6 bases and J by 4 bases, with 10 bases between the two germline ends. The CDR3 loop reads CASSVSEYEQYF. As DNA, the CDR3 is TGTGCCAGCAGTGTAAGCGAGTACGAGCAGTACTTC.

The chain joins TRBV9 to TRBJ1-2; 7 nucleotides agree with TRBD1. The V gene's germline CDR1 is SGDLS and CDR2 YYNGEE. The CDR3 has 15 residues. V shed 3 bases, J shed 7 bases, and the junction held 12 bases outside the gene matches. CDR3 sequence (DNA): TGTGCCAGCAGCGCCGAGGGACAGTCCCAGGGTGGCTACACCTTC. It encodes CASSAEGQSQGGYTF.

This rearrangement joins TRBV27 to TRBJ1-1; D remains unclear. Germline V gives CDR1 MNHEY, CDR2 SMNVEV (reference sequence). V was clipped by 4 bases and J by 0 bases, with 12 bases between them. The CDR3 totals 15 residues. The CDR3 loop is CASSWADTVNTEAFF. CDR3 bases: TGTGCCAGCAGTTGGGCCGACACGGTGAACACTGAAGCTTTCTTT.

This clone was detected once. V is TRBV7-9 and J is TRBJ2-5; D is unresolved. The CDR3 has 14 amino acids. Germline V gene lookup returns CDR1 SEHNR and CDR2 FQNEAQ (reference sequence). V was clipped by 3 bases and J by 1 base, with 9 bases between them. CDR3 sequence (DNA): TGTGCCAGCAGCTTCGTGCGGCCCCAAGAGACCCAGTACTTC. Amino acid sequence: CASSFVRPQETQYF.

The chain carries TRBV21-1 and TRBJ1-3. TRBV21-1 is described as a pseudogene. The length of the CDR3 is 15 residues. CDR3 amino acids: CASSNYTSSGNTIYF. CDR3 coding DNA: TGTGCCAGCAGCAACTACACGAGCTCTGGAAACACCATATATTTT.

This clone was observed once. CDR3 bases: TGCAGTGCTAGTTTCCGAGGGAACACTGAAGCTTTCTTT. Protein product: CSASFRGNTEAFF. This chain connects TRBV20-1 to TRBJ1-1; D is ambiguous. This CDR3 region has 13 residues. Germline CDR1 and CDR2: DFQATT and SNEGSKA (reference sequence). Trimming shortened V by 3 bases and J by 1 base, and 9 bases separated the two germline ends.

The rearrangement joins TRBV4-3 to TRBJ1-6; TRBD1 matches 7 bases. Germline CDR1 reads LGHNA; CDR2 reads YSLEER. V lost 1 base and J lost 7; bases outside the gene matches: 4. This CDR3 spans 15 amino acids. The CDR3 protein is CASSQAGQRNSPLHF. In nucleotides, the CDR3 is TGCGCCAGCAGCCAAGCGGGACAGAGGAATTCACCCCTCCACTTT.

The chain has TRBV19 and TRBJ2-7, with no clear D. Germline assignment: CDR1 LNHDA and CDR2 SQIVND (reference sequence). The CDR3 extends over 13 amino acids. V lost 6 bases, J lost 5 bases, and 14 bases lay in between. The CDR3 region is CASSPSPVNEQYF. CDR3 nucleotide sequence: TGTGCCAGTAGCCCCTCCCCGGTGAACGAGCAGTACTTC.

This sequence joins TRBV29-1 and TRBJ2-6, with D perhaps TRBD1 (6 bases). Per the germline V gene, CDR1 is SQVTM and CDR2 is ANQGSEA. V shed 7 bases and J shed 0 bases, with 13 bases lying between them. This CDR3 contains 15 residues. The CDR3 loop is CSAMDSFSGANVLTF. The CDR3 coding sequence is TGCAGCGCTATGGACAGTTTCTCTGGGGCCAACGTCCTGACTTTC.

The chain has TRBV6-5 and TRBJ1-2; D call uncertain. This CDR3 region has 16 residues. The V end lost 3 bases, the J end lost 1 base, and 15 bases lay between the germline ends. Germline CDR1 MNHEY, CDR2 SVGAGI. CDR3 region: CASSYLGPILNYGYTF. As DNA, the CDR3 is TGTGCCAGCAGTTATCTCGGGCCCATACTTAACTATGGCTACACCTTC.

The chain has TRBV6-5 and TRBJ1-3; no definite D call. Germline V gene sequence: CDR1 MNHEY, CDR2 SVGAGI. The length of the CDR3 is 15 residues. Trimming took 0 bases from V and 0 from J, leaving 6 bases between them. CDR3 in amino acids: CASSYSLTSGNTIYF. In DNA form, the CDR3 reads TGTGCCAGCAGTTACTCTCTGACCTCTGGAAACACCATATATTTT.

Remarks on this clone: In the same sample, other DNA sequences code for this CDR3. This chain links TRBV11-3 with TRBJ1-5, with D unclear. Per germline, CDR1 SGHNT and CDR2 YENEEA. The CDR3 contains 15 residues. Trimming removed 0 bases at V and 1 base at J, with 7 bases between. The CDR3, as DNA: TGTGCCAGCAGCTTAGATGGACGGAGCAATCAGCCCCAGCATTTT. This translates into CASSLDGRSNQPQHF.

This clone was seen a single time. The V call is TRBV7-2, the J call TRBJ2-7; 7 bases agree with TRBD2. Germline V gene lookup returns CDR1 SGHTA and CDR2 FQGNSA. This CDR3 is built from 17 residues. With V trimmed by 4 bases and J by 5 bases, 17 bases remained unmatched. The CDR3 nucleotides are TGTGCCAGCAGCTCCCCTCGGGTTGGGACTACTGGAAACGAGCAGTACTTC. Translated, it gives CASSSPRVGTTGNEQYF.

This chain links TRBV6-2 or TRBV6-3 with TRBJ2-2; 7 bases match TRBD2. The CDR3 is made up of 14 amino acids. Germline-derived CDR1 and CDR2 are MNHEY and SVGEGT. Trimming removed 5 bases from V and 3 bases from J; junction bases left unmatched: 3. The CDR3 bases are TGTGCCAGCAGTAGCGGGGTCTACACCGGGGAGCTGTTTTTT. This encodes CASSSGVYTGELFF.

The chain links TRBV27 to TRBJ2-1, with TRBD1 matching 8 bases. The germline V gene has CDR1 MNHEY and CDR2 SMNVEV (reference sequence). The CDR3 is 15 amino acids. Trimming cost V 6 bases and J 5 bases; bases outside gene matches: 9. CDR3 sequence: CASSKDRALNNEQFF. CDR3 nucleotide sequence: TGTGCCAGCAGCAAGGACAGGGCTTTAAACAATGAGCAGTTCTTC.

V usage is TRBV7-2 and J usage is TRBJ1-1; TRBD1 matches 9 bases. V trimming: 5 bases; J trimming: 5 bases; junction bases outside the gene matches: 6. The CDR3 extends over 14 amino acids. CDR1 is SGHTA and CDR2 is FQGNSA in the germline V gene. The CDR3 DNA reads TGTGCCAGCAGCGCCACAGGGGGCGTTACTGAAGCTTTCTTT. As protein: CASSATGGVTEAFF.

This rearrangement joins TRBV19 to TRBJ1-2; D gene ambiguous. CDR3 size: 16 residues. The germline V gene encodes CDR1 LNHDA and CDR2 SQIVND (reference sequence). Trimming removed 5 bases from V and 8 bases from J, with 24 bases in between. The DNA for the CDR3 is TGTGCCAGTAGTGCGGTTCTGGCAGCTGATGATTGGGGCTACACCTTC. It codes for CASSAVLAADDWGYTF. Together with reference TRBV19 and TRBJ1-2, the CDR3 gives the full variable domain: DGGITQSPKYLFRKEGQNVTLSCEQNLNHDAMYWYRQDPGQGLRLIYYSQIVNDFQKGDIAEGYSVSREKKESFPLTVTSAQKNPTAFYLCASSAVLAADDWGYTFGSGTRLTVV.

The chain couples TRBV21-1 to TRBJ1-2; the table assigns TRBD1, which was not confirmed against the DNA. TRBV21-1 is marked as a pseudogene. This CDR3 contains 17 residues. For the CDR3, the DNA is TGTGCCAGCAGCAAAAGGGCGGGGGACAGGAGTAACTATGGCTACACCTTC. This gives the protein CASSKRAGDRSNYGYTF.

This chain links TRBV6-5 with TRBJ1-1; D is possibly TRBD1 (5 bases). The ends were cut back, 4 bases at V and 4 bases at J, with 16 bases in the middle. The CDR3 has 15 amino acids. Germline V gene sequence: CDR1 MNHEY, CDR2 SVGAGI. The CDR3 reads CASSSRGLGGTEAFF. The CDR3 region has the DNA TGTGCCAGCAGTTCCCGAGGGTTGGGGGGCACTGAAGCTTTCTTT.